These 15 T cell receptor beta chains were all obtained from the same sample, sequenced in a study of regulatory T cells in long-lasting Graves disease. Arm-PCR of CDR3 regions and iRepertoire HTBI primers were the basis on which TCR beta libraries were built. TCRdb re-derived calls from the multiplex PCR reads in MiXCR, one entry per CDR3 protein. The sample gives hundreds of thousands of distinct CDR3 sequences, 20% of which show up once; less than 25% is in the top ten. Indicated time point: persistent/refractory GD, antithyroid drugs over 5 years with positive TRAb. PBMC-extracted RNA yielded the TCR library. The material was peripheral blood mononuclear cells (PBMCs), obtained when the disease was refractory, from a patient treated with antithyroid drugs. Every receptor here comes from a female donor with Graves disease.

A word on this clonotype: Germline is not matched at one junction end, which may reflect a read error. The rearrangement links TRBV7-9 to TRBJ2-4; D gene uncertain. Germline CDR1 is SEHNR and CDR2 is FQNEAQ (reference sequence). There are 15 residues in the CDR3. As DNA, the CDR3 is TGTGCCAGCAGCTTTACCGACGGATCCAAAAACATTCGGTACTTC. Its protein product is CASSFTDGSKNIRYF.

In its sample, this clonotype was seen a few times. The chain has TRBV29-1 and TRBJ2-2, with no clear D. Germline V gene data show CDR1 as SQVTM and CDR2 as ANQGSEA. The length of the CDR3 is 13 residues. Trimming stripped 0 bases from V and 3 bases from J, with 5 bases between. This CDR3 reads CSVEDQYTGELFF. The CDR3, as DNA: TGCAGCGTTGAAGACCAATACACCGGGGAGCTGTTTTTT.

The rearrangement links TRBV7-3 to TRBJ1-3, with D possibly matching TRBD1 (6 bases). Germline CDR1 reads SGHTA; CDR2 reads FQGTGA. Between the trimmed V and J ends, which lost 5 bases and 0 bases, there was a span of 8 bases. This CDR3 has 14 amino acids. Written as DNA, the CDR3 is TGTGCCAGCAGCCAGGACAGCTCTGGAAACACCATATATTTT. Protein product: CASSQDSSGNTIYF.

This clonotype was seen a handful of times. Here the CDR3 DNA reads TGTGCCAGCAGCTTAGTAGATTCGTACGAGCAGTACTTC. This gives the protein CASSLVDSYEQYF. This rearrangement joins TRBV7-2 to TRBJ2-7; D is unclear. Germline V gene sequence: CDR1 SGHTA, CDR2 FQGNSA. The CDR3 loop spans 13 amino acids. V was shortened by 1 base and J by 4 bases, with 8 bases between the two germline ends.

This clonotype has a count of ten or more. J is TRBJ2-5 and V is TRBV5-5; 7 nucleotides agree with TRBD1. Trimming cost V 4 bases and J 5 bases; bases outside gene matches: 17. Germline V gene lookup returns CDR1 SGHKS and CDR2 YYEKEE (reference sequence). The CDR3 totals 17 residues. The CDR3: CASSPDRRSTEWETQYF. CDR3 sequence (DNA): TGTGCCAGCAGCCCGGACAGGAGGTCAACAGAGTGGGAGACCCAGTACTTC.

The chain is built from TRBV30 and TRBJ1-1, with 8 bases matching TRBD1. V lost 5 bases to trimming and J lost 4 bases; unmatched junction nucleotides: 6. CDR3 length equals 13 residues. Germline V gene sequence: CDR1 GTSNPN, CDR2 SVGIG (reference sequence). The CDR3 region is CAWGLDRGTEAFF. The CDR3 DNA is TGTGCCTGGGGCCTAGACAGGGGCACTGAAGCTTTCTTT.

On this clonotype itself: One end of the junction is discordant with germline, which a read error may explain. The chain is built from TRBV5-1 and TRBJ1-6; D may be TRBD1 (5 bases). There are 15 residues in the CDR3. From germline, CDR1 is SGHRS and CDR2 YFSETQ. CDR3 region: CASTWGVIYNSPLHF. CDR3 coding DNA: TGTGCCAGCACCTGGGGGGTGATCTATAATTCACCCCTCCACTTT.

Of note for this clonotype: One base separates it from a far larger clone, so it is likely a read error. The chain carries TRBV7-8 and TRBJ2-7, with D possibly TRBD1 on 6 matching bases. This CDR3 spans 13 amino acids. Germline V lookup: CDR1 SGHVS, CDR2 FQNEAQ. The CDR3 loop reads CASSLDRAYGQYF. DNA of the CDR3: TGTGCCAGCAGCTTAGACAGGGCCTACGGGCAGTACTTC.

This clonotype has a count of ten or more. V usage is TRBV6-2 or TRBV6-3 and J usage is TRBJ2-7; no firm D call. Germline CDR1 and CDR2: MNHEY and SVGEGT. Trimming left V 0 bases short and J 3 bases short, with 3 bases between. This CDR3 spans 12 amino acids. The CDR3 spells CASSYSDYEQYF. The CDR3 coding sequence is TGTGCCAGCAGTTACTCAGACTACGAGCAGTACTTC.

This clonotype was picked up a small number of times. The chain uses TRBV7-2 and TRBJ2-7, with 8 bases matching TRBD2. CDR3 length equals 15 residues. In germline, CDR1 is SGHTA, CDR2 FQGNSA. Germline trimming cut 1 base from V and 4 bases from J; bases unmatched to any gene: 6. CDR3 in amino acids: CASSLDGTSTYEQYF. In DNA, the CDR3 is TGTGCCAGCAGCTTAGACGGGACTAGTACGTACGAGCAGTACTTC.

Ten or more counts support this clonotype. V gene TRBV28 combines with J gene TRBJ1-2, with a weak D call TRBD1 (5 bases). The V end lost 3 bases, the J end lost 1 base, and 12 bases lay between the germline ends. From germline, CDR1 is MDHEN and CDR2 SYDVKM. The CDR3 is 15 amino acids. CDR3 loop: CASSFPPGRNYGYTF. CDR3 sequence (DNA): TGTGCCAGCAGTTTCCCGCCAGGGCGTAACTATGGCTACACCTTC.

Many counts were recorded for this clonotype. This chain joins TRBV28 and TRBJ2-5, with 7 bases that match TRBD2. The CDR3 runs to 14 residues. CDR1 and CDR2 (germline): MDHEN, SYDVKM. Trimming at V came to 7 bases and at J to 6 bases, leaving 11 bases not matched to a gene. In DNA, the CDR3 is TGTGCCAGCAACGCCGCGGGGGTCGGGCAGACCCAGTACTTC. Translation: CASNAAGVGQTQYF. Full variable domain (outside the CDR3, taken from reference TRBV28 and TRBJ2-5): DVKVTQSSRYLVKRTGEKVFLECVQDMDHENMFWYRQDPGLGLRLIYFSYDVKMKEKGDIPEGYSVSREKKERFSLILESASTNQTSMYLCASNAAGVGQTQYFGPGTRLLVL.

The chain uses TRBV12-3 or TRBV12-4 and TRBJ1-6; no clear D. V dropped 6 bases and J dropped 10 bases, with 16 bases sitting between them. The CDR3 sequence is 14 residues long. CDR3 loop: CASSPGGLGSPLHF. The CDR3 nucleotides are TGTGCCAGCAGCCCGGGAGGGCTTGGGTCACCCCTCCACTTT.

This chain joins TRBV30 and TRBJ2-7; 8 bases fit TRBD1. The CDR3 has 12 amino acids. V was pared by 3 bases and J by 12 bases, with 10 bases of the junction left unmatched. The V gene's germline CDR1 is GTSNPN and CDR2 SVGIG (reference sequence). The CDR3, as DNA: TGTGCCTGGAGCGCGGACAGGGTGTCGCGGTACTTC. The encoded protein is CAWSADRVSRYF. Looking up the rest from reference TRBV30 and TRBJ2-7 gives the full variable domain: SQTIHQWPATLVQPVGSPLSLECTVEGTSNPNLYWYRQAAGRGLQLLFYSVGIGQISSEVPQNLSASRPQDRQFILSSKKLLLSDSGFYLCAWSADRVSRYFGPGTRLTVT.

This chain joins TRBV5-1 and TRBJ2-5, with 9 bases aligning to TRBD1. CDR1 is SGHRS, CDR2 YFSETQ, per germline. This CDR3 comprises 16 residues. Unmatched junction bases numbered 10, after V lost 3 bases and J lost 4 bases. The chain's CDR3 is CASSYNTQGAGETQYF. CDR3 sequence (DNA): TGCGCCAGCAGCTATAATACACAGGGGGCGGGAGAGACCCAGTACTTC.